This TCR beta chain was documented in a study of cytomegalovirus exposure and HLA in healthy donors. Notes on the study in general: Despite most TCR sequences being rare, some public TCRs occurred in many donors.

Produced via immunoSEQ multiplex PCR; TCRdb's table is partial and in-frame only. The table records approximately 82,000 clones, roughly 96% of them present only once. On this clone itself: Its specificity is not known.

The CDR3 has 12 residues. Germline V gene sequence: CDR1 SGHRS, CDR2 YFSETQ. Deletions cut 0 bases from V and 6 bases from J, with 6 bases between. The source is a woman aged 18-29 years in good health and CMV-seronegative. The specimen was PBMCs. This chain joins TRBV5-1 and TRBJ1-2; a weak D match, TRBD1 (6 bases). The CDR3 here is CASSLDRDGYTF. CDR3 sequence (DNA): TGCGCCAGCAGCTTGGACAGGGATGGCTACACCTTC. The variable domain in full, completed from reference TRBV5-1 and TRBJ1-2, reads KAGVTQTPRYLIKTRGQQVTLSCSPISGHRSVSWYQQTPGQGLQFLFEYFSETQRNKGNFPGRFSGRQFSNSRSEMNVSTLELGDSALYLCASSLDRDGYTFGSGTRLTVV.